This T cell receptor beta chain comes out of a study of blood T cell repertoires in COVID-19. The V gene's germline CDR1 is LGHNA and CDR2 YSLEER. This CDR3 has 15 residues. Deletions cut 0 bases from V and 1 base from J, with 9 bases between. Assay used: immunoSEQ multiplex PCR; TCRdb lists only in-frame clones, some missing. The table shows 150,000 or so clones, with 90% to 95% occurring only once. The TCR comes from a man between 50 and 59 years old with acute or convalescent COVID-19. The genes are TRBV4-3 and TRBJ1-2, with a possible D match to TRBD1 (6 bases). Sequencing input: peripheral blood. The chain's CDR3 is CASSQEEGVNYGYTF. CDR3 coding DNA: TGCGCCAGCAGCCAAGAAGAGGGGGTTAACTATGGCTACACCTTC.